Below, 11 T cell receptor beta chains from the same sample are listed, as sequenced in a study of spatial heterogeneity in lung cancer. These receptors' antigens are unknown. One entry per CDR3 protein results from TCRdb running MiXCR on the 5' RACE reads. The sample carries roughly 1,800 distinct CDR3 sequences, 8.9% recorded once. General study points: Tumor mutation counts were tracked by expanded intratumoral alpha and beta TCR counts.

The time point was: sample taken at primary tumor resection. Sequencing was performed on lung tumor tissue, taken at surgery. All receptors come from a female donor with early-stage non-small cell lung cancer.

This clonotype is deemed medium-sized. The rearrangement links TRBV6-5 to TRBJ1-2; D may be TRBD1 (5 bases). This CDR3 comprises 14 residues. V lost 7 bases to trimming and J lost 2 bases, with 14 bases between them. Germline CDR1 and CDR2: MNHEY and SVGAGI. This chain's CDR3 is CASTIGGGNYGYTF. CDR3 DNA sequence: TGTGCCAGCACCATAGGCGGGGGGAACTATGGCTACACCTTC.

This clonotype was seen more than once but under ten times. This sequence joins TRBV10-3 and TRBJ2-5; 12 positions match TRBD2. The CDR3 is 14 residues long. In germline, CDR1 is ENHRY, CDR2 SYGVKD. The junction had 1 base not matched to a gene; V was cut back by 4 bases and J by 4 bases. CDR3 DNA sequence: TGTGCCATCAGTGGGGGACTAGCGGGAGAGACCCAGTACTTC. Its translation: CAISGGLAGETQYF.

V is TRBV7-2 and J is TRBJ1-6; a possible D gene is TRBD1 (6 bases). The CDR3 runs 12 residues. Looked up from germline, CDR1 is SGHTA and CDR2 is FQGNSA. The ends were cut back, 5 bases at V and 18 bases at J, with 17 bases in the middle. For the CDR3, the DNA is TGTGCCAGCAGCCTTGGCAGGGGAGGTCACCACTTT. It encodes CASSLGRGGHHF.

This clonotype has a handful of counts. The genes are TRBV7-8 and TRBJ2-2; D is possibly TRBD1 (7 bases). Germline loops: CDR1 SGHVS, CDR2 FQNEAQ. Trimming took off 5 bases at V and 1 base at J, with 14 bases between the two ends. The CDR3 consists of 16 residues. The CDR3 loop reads CASSGRDSLNTGELFF. The CDR3 nucleotides are TGTGCCAGCAGCGGGCGGGACAGCTTGAACACCGGGGAGCTGTTTTTT.

This clonotype was counted only a few times. The V gene is TRBV5-6, the J gene TRBJ1-1; the match to TRBD1 covers 9 bases. From germline, CDR1 is SGHDT and CDR2 YYEEEE. The CDR3 covers 14 residues. The V gene end was trimmed by 4 bases and the J gene end by 10 bases; junction bases not matched to a gene: 11. CDR3 sequence reads: CASSAQGTGRIAFF. DNA for the CDR3: TGTGCCAGCAGCGCGCAGGGGACAGGGCGGATAGCTTTCTTT.

In this sample, this clonotype is medium-sized. This chain connects TRBV5-4 to TRBJ2-5; D is unclear. CDR1 is SGHNT, CDR2 YYREEE, per germline (reference sequence). The CDR3 runs to 11 residues. Between the trimmed V and J ends, which lost 3 bases and 4 bases, there was a span of 4 bases. The CDR3 coding sequence is TGTGCCAGCAGCTGGGGAGAGACCCAGTACTTC. It yields the protein CASSWGETQYF.

This clonotype counts as medium-sized. CDR3: CASSFVELNTEAFF. CDR3 coding DNA: TGTGCCAGCAGCTTCGTGGAATTGAACACTGAAGCTTTCTTT. This rearrangement joins TRBV5-6 to TRBJ1-1; no reliable D call. The length of the CDR3 is 14 residues. Germline V gene sequence: CDR1 SGHDT, CDR2 YYEEEE. The V and J ends lost 2 bases and 0 bases respectively, with 8 bases between them.

This clonotype rates as medium-sized. CDR3 sequence (DNA): TGTGCCAGCAGCCCACCTCCGACAGGGAGTTTCTACAATGAGCAGTTCTTC. Translating it yields CASSPPPTGSFYNEQFF. The V call is TRBV7-7, the J call TRBJ2-1, with 7 nucleotides matching TRBD1. J gave up 3 bases and V 5 bases, and 13 bases lay outside the gene matches. The germline V gene encodes CDR1 SSHAT and CDR2 FNYEAQ (reference sequence). CDR3 length equals 17 residues.

In its sample, this clonotype ranks as medium-sized. The V gene is TRBV30, the J gene TRBJ2-3; TRBD2 might be the D (6 bases). Between the trimmed V and J ends, which lost 2 bases and 0 bases, there was a span of 12 bases. The germline V gene has CDR1 GTSNPN and CDR2 SVGIG (reference sequence). The CDR3 has 15 residues. This chain's CDR3 is CAWSPGVTSTDTQYF. In nucleotides, the CDR3 is TGTGCCTGGAGTCCGGGGGTTACTAGCACAGATACGCAGTATTTT. Full variable domain (remainder filled in from reference TRBV30 and TRBJ2-3): SQTIHQWPATLVQPVGSPLSLECTVEGTSNPNLYWYRQAAGRGLQLLFYSVGIGQISSEVPQNLSASRPQDRQFILSSKKLLLSDSGFYLCAWSPGVTSTDTQYFGPGTRLTVL.

In this sample, this clonotype is medium-sized. The chain combines TRBV7-9 with TRBJ1-1; D remains ambiguous. From germline, CDR1 is SEHNR and CDR2 FQNEAQ (reference sequence). The ends were cut back, 1 base at V and 1 base at J, with 7 bases in the middle. CDR3 length: 14 amino acids. The DNA of the CDR3 is TGTGCCAGCAGCTTAGACACAGCGAACACTGAAGCTTTCTTT. It translates to CASSLDTANTEAFF.

Comments on this clonotype: It may be a read error: a sequence one base away is much more abundant. This sequence joins TRBV6-2 or TRBV6-3 and TRBJ2-4; 8 bases agree with TRBD2. The CDR3 runs to 13 residues. Looked up from germline, CDR1 is MNHEY and CDR2 is SVGEGT. Here the CDR3 reads CVSSRGTRAIQYF. CDR3 DNA sequence: TGTGTCAGCAGCCGCGGGACTAGAGCCATTCAGTACTTC.